This is a list of T cell receptor beta chains from one sample in a study of cytomegalovirus exposure and HLA in healthy donors. Only in-frame clones appear in the TCRdb table, and some are missing; sequencing was by immunoSEQ multiplex PCR. The data show 150,000 to 200,000 clones, around 80% seen once. What was sequenced was PBMCs. The receptors originated from a woman aged 40 to 50 in good health and CMV-seropositive. Each CDR3 is given with its conserved first and last residue. The D gene is left open where the match is weak. Clone size, where shown, is once, few, many, or a class for clones that have expanded.

cdr3_aa | cdr3_nt | d_call | v_call | clone_size | j_call
CASSTPDRPAGYTF | TGTGCCAGCAGCACCCCGGACAGGCCAGCTGGCTACACCTTC | TRBD1 | TRBV7-9 | NA | TRBJ1-2
CASSTRQGRGLAGGTYEQYF | TGTGCCAGTAGTACGAGACAGGGAAGAGGACTAGCGGGAGGCACGTACGAGCAGTACTTC | TRBD2 | TRBV19 | NA | TRBJ2-7
CASSKENSRSYNEQFF | TGCGCCAGCAGCAAAGAAAACAGTCGGTCCTACAATGAGCAGTTCTTC | NA | TRBV4-1 | NA | TRBJ2-1
CASSSTGVGDTDTQYF | TGTGCCAGCAGTTCGACAGGGGTAGGAGACACAGATACGCAGTATTTT | TRBD1 | TRBV6-5 | NA | TRBJ2-3
CASSSLGQETQYF | TGTGCCAGCAGTTCCCTAGGCCAAGAGACCCAGTACTTC | NA | TRBV27 | NA | TRBJ2-5
CASLAGPESFQETQYF | TGTGCCAGCTTAGCGGGACCGGAGTCTTTCCAAGAGACCCAGTACTTC | TRBD2 | TRBV2 | NA | TRBJ2-5
CASRFTHGWDTKVMNTEAFF | TGTGCAAGTCGCTTCACCCACGGGTGGGACACAAAAGTTATGAACACTGAAGCTTTCTTT | NA | TRBV12-2 | NA | TRBJ1-1
CASSLEGGIEAFF | TGTGCCAGCAGCCTAGAAGGGGGAATAGAAGCTTTCTTT | NA | TRBV7-9 | NA | TRBJ1-1
CASSLESGGLYSPLHF | TGCGCCAGCAGCTTGGAGAGTGGGGGACTGTATTCACCCCTCCACTTT | NA | TRBV5-1 | NA | TRBJ1-6
CASGIAGVDGELFF | TGTGCCAGCGGTATAGCGGGAGTGGACGGGGAGCTGTTTTTT | TRBD2 | TRBV6-5 | NA | TRBJ2-2
CASRPGLAGGPGNEQFF | TGTGCCAGCAGACCCGGACTAGCGGGAGGGCCGGGGAATGAGCAGTTCTTC | TRBD2 | TRBV28 | NA | TRBJ2-1
CASSFRTGTGGYTF | TGTGCCAGCAGTTTTCGGACAGGGACGGGAGGCTACACCTTC | TRBD1 | TRBV6-5 | NA | TRBJ1-2
CASSLSLQETQYF | TGTGCCAGCAGCTTAAGTCTCCAAGAGACCCAGTACTTC | NA | TRBV7-3 | NA | TRBJ2-5
CASSSGAEAFF | TGTGCCAGCAGCTCCGGGGCTGAAGCTTTCTTT | NA | TRBV7-9 | NA | TRBJ1-1
CASSLLPGSGYEQYF | TGTGCCAGCAGCTTGCTCCCAGGGTCCGGGTACGAGCAGTACTTC | NA | TRBV5-5 | NA | TRBJ2-7
CASRLGVGEQFF | TGTGCCAGCAGACTAGGCGTTGGTGAGCAGTTCTTC | NA | TRBV28 | NA | TRBJ2-1
CASSLGGLAGDNEQFF | TGTGCCAGCAGTCTAGGGGGACTAGCGGGTGACAATGAGCAGTTCTTC | TRBD2 | TRBV9 | NA | TRBJ2-1
CASSRTGGTNYGYTF | TGTGCCAGCAGCAGGACAGGGGGTACTAACTATGGCTACACCTTC | TRBD1 | TRBV11-2 | NA | TRBJ1-2
CASSPQPGQGGQQFF | TGTGCCAGCTCACCGCAGCCGGGACAGGGGGGCCAGCAGTTCTTC | TRBD1 | TRBV18 | once | TRBJ2-1
CASRDPRGTEAFF | TGTGCCAGCAGGGACCCAAGGGGCACTGAAGCTTTCTTT | NA | TRBV6-5 | few | TRBJ1-1
CATSRDQKWDGRGVQYF | TGTGCCACCAGCAGAGATCAGAAGTGGGACGGGAGAGGAGTGCAGTACTTC | NA | TRBV15 | NA | TRBJ2-7
CSVRDWRHTEAFF | TGCAGCGTGAGGGATTGGCGGCACACTGAAGCTTTCTTT | NA | TRBV29-1 | few | TRBJ1-1
CASSLGGGRMNEQFF | TGTGCCAGCAGCTTAGGTGGCGGGAGAATGAATGAGCAGTTCTTC | TRBD2 | TRBV7-3 | NA | TRBJ2-1
CASSAAVGVAEAFF | TGTGCCAGCTCAGCGGCGGTCGGTGTCGCTGAAGCTTTCTTT | NA | TRBV7-3 | NA | TRBJ1-1
CSVEVRGRATNEQFF | TGCAGCGTTGAAGTTCGAGGGAGGGCCACGAATGAGCAGTTCTTC | TRBD2 | TRBV29-1 | NA | TRBJ2-1
CASSYSIRGNSPLHF | TGTGCCAGCAGTTACTCGATCAGGGGGAATTCACCCCTCCACTTT | TRBD1 | TRBV6-5 | NA | TRBJ1-6
CAWSLGLSPGEQYF | TGTGCCTGGAGTCTGGGACTCTCCCCTGGGGAGCAGTACTTC | NA | TRBV30 | NA | TRBJ2-7
CASSPRGDSNTEAFF | TGTGCCAGCTCACCACGTGGGGACTCTAACACTGAAGCTTTCTTT | NA | TRBV18 | NA | TRBJ1-1
CASSPPPGQGNQPQHF | TGTGCCAGCAGTCCCCCCCCGGGACAGGGGAATCAGCCCCAGCATTTT | TRBD1 | TRBV28 | NA | TRBJ1-5
CASSLRSYAGDNEQYF | TGTGCCAGCAGTTTACGATCCTATGCGGGAGACAACGAGCAGTACTTC | TRBD2 | TRBV27 | NA | TRBJ2-7
CASSVGAGGVNEQFF | TGTGCCAGCAGCGTAGGTGCGGGAGGGGTAAATGAGCAGTTCTTC | TRBD2 | TRBV9 | NA | TRBJ2-1
CASSLEGGPYEQYF | TGTGCCAGCAGCTTGGAAGGGGGCCCCTACGAGCAGTACTTC | TRBD1 | TRBV5-4 | NA | TRBJ2-7
CASSKLTGTSHGYTF | TGTGCCAGCAGCAAACTTACCGGGACATCTCATGGCTACACCTTC | NA | TRBV7-2 | NA | TRBJ1-2
CASSQERGMNTEAFF | TGTGCCAGCAGCCAAGAGCGGGGGATGAACACTGAAGCTTTCTTT | NA | TRBV14 | NA | TRBJ1-1
CASSSPGGAGANVLTF | TGTGCCAGCAGTTCTCCAGGGGGCGCTGGGGCCAACGTCCTGACTTTC | TRBD1 | TRBV28 | NA | TRBJ2-6
CASSLVVGGGDEQYF | TGTGCCAGCAGCTTAGTGGTGGGAGGAGGGGACGAGCAGTACTTC | NA | TRBV7-9 | NA | TRBJ2-7
CASSFGLAGVGEQFF | TGTGCCAGCAGTTTTGGTCTAGCGGGAGTCGGGGAGCAGTTCTTC | TRBD2 | TRBV27 | NA | TRBJ2-1
CASSLLGGQGARNTEAFF | TGCGCCAGCAGCTTGCTGGGGGGACAGGGGGCCAGAAACACTGAAGCTTTCTTT | TRBD1 | TRBV5-1 | few | TRBJ1-1
CASRGTGANSPLHF | TGTGCCAGCAGGGGGACAGGGGCTAATTCACCCCTCCACTTT | TRBD1 | TRBV25-1 | NA | TRBJ1-6
CASSERRGTGELFF | TGTGCCAGCAGTGAGAGGCGGGGGACCGGGGAGCTGTTTTTT | TRBD2 | TRBV25-1 | NA | TRBJ2-2
CASSGTSGNEQFF | TGTGCCAGCAGCGGGACTAGCGGGAATGAGCAGTTCTTC | TRBD2 | TRBV27 | NA | TRBJ2-1